Listed below are T cell receptor beta chains from one sample, sequenced in a study of blood T cell repertoires in COVID-19. TCRdb's copy holds only in-frame clones and misses some; the assay was immunoSEQ multiplex PCR. The table lists 250,000 or so clones, around 84% of them singletons, with just over 6.5% in the top ten. Sequences were obtained from PBMCs or T cells enriched from blood (not recorded which). These receptors were taken from a woman aged 45-65 years who had been exposed to COVID-19. Each CDR3 is given with its conserved first and last residue. The D gene is left open where the match is weak. Where a row states a size, it is once, few, many or the class of an expanded clone; other rows omit it.

v_call	d_call	j_call	clone_size	cdr3_nt	cdr3_aa
TRBV7-8	.	TRBJ2-2	.	TGTGCCAGCAGCTTAGTTTTCTTGGGGGCGGAAATAGCCGGGGAGCTGTTTTTT	CASSLVFLGAEIAGELFF
TRBV7-9	TRBD1	TRBJ1-1	.	TGTGCCAGCAGCTCCCAGGGCCCGACAGGGGGCCGGGCTTTCTTT	CASSSQGPTGGRAFF
TRBV5-8	.	TRBJ1-6	once	TGTGCCAGCAGTTCAATCTATAATTCACCCCTCCACTTT	CASSSIYNSPLHF
TRBV5-5	TRBD1	TRBJ1-1	.	TGTGCCAGCAGCTCCCTCTCAGGGGGTTTCGGCACTGAAGCTTTCTTT	CASSSLSGGFGTEAFF
TRBV19	.	TRBJ1-1	.	TGTGCCAGTAGGGGCCCGGGACAATACACTGAAGCTTTCTTT	CASRGPGQYTEAFF
TRBV7-2	TRBD1	TRBJ1-2	.	TGTGCCAGCAGCCAAACCGGACAGGGGAGCTACACCTTC	CASSQTGQGSYTF
TRBV30	TRBD1	TRBJ1-1	.	TGTGCCTGGGGGACAGTGAACACTGAAGCTTTCTTT	CAWGTVNTEAFF
TRBV10-3	TRBD1	TRBJ1-2	.	TGTGCCATCAAGTCCGTGACAGGGGGCAACTATGGCTACACCTTC	CAIKSVTGGNYGYTF
TRBV24-1	.	TRBJ1-5	.	TGTGCCACCAGTGATCAGGGTCATAGCAATCAGCCCCAGCATTTT	CATSDQGHSNQPQHF
TRBV9	.	TRBJ1-2	.	TGTGCCAGCAGCGAACAGGGCTCCCATTATGGCTACACCTTC	CASSEQGSHYGYTF
TRBV18	TRBD1	TRBJ2-7	.	TGTGCCAGCTCACGGGACAGGGCATCCTACGAGCAGTACTTC	CASSRDRASYEQYF
TRBV28	TRBD2	TRBJ2-1	.	TGTGCCAGCAGCGAGCTAGCGGAGTCCTACAATGAGCAGTTCTTC	CASSELAESYNEQFF
TRBV5-6	.	TRBJ1-1	.	TGTGCCAGCAGCTTCGGGGACTGGAACACTGAAGCTTTCTTT	CASSFGDWNTEAFF
TRBV5-1	.	TRBJ2-3	.	TGCGCCAGCAGCTTAGGAGGAGCAGCCCGCACAGATACGCAGTATTTT	CASSLGGAARTDTQYF
TRBV14	.	TRBJ1-1	.	TGTGCCAGCAGCCAAGATCAGGGTACTGAAGCTTTCTTT	CASSQDQGTEAFF